A single sample gave rise to the 3 T cell receptor beta chains below, sequenced in a study of blood T cell repertoires in COVID-19. Measured with immunoSEQ multiplex PCR; TCRdb has only the in-frame clones, and not every one. The data contain some 300,000 clones, around 89% of them seen just once; the ten biggest clones take up about 4.5%. The sample taken for sequencing was PBMCs or T cells enriched from blood (not recorded which). These receptors all come from a woman younger than 30 with acute COVID-19.

V gene TRBV11-3 combines with J gene TRBJ2-7; D is perhaps TRBD1 (5 bases). Germline CDR1 reads SGHNT; CDR2 reads YENEEA. Trimming took off 5 bases at V and 1 base at J, with 12 bases between the two ends. The CDR3 covers 14 residues. CDR3 sequence (DNA): TGTGCCAGCAGCCCCCAGACAGATTCCTACGAGCAGTACTTC. It yields the protein CASSPQTDSYEQYF.

This chain connects TRBV19 to TRBJ2-7; 9 bases are shared with TRBD1. The ends lost 3 bases at V and 0 bases at J; junction bases unmatched: 18. CDR1 and CDR2 from the germline V gene are LNHDA and SQIVND (reference sequence). The CDR3 has 20 amino acids. Here the CDR3 DNA reads TGTGCCAGTAGTATCGATACGATTCGGACAGGGGACGGAAGCTCCTACGAGCAGTACTTC. Its translation: CASSIDTIRTGDGSSYEQYF. Full variable domain (outside the CDR3, taken from reference TRBV19 and TRBJ2-7): DGGITQSPKYLFRKEGQNVTLSCEQNLNHDAMYWYRQDPGQGLRLIYYSQIVNDFQKGDIAEGYSVSREKKESFPLTVTSAQKNPTAFYLCASSIDTIRTGDGSSYEQYFGPGTRLTVT.

The chain couples TRBV6-1 to TRBJ1-6; maybe TRBD1 (5 bases). The CDR3 is made up of 16 amino acids. V was cut by 0 bases and J by 10 bases, with 16 bases left in between. Germline V gene data show CDR1 as MNHNS and CDR2 as SASEGT. The CDR3 nucleotides are TGTGCCAGCAGTGAAGCCACCCTCGCAGGGAGGTCACCCCTCCACTTT. It translates to CASSEATLAGRSPLHF.